The rows below give T cell receptor beta chains drawn from one sample of a study of shared clonotypes between healthy human individuals. Only in-frame clones appear in the TCRdb table, and some are missing; sequencing was by immunoSEQ multiplex PCR. The sample lists about 980,000 clones, around 80% occurring once. The sequenced sample was memory CD4+ T cells sorted from blood. The source is a man between 18 and 29 years old in good health. Each CDR3 is given with its conserved first and last residue. D genes are given only for firm matches. Expanded clones get a size class; other rows say once, few or many, or leave the size out.

TRBD2 TRBJ2-3 . TRBV10-2 TGCGCCATCGGAGGGGCTAGCGGGAGCACAGATACGCAGTATTTT CAIGGASGSTDTQYF
TRBD1 TRBJ1-6 . TRBV6-5 TGTGCCAGCAGTTCACCGGGACAGGGATATTTACGGCTTTCTTTT CASSSPGQGYLRLSF
TRBD2 TRBJ2-5 once TRBV7-2 TGTGCCAGCAGCTTAGCTAGCGGGAGTCGAGAGACCCAGTACTTC CASSLASGSRETQYF
. TRBJ1-4 . TRBV7-2 TGTGCCAGCAGCTTGGACGGGGCTGACAATGAAAAACTGTTTTTT CASSLDGADNEKLFF
. TRBJ1-1 . TRBV4-1 TGCGCCAGCAGCCAAGATTTTACAGGGAACACTGAAGCTTTCTTT CASSQDFTGNTEAFF
. TRBJ1-4 . TRBV5-4 TGTGCCAGCAGCTCGAGGGGTTCCGAGGGTGAAAAACTGTTTTTT CASSSRGSEGEKLFF
TRBD1 TRBJ1-6 . TRBV27 TGTGCCAGCACCCTCGACAGGGCTTCTGGTTCACCCCTCCACTTT CASTLDRASGSPLHF
. TRBJ2-1 . TRBV4-2 TGTGCCAGCAGCCCCCCCGCAGGGTTGGACAATGAGCAGTTCTTC CASSPPAGLDNEQFF
. TRBJ1-2 . TRBV28 TGTGCCAGCAGTTCGGGACTCTCCAGGGGCTACACCTTC CASSSGLSRGYTF
. TRBJ1-1 once TRBV15 TGTGCCACCAGCAGGGTCCCGGGGGGGACTGAAGCTTTCTTT CATSRVPGGTEAFF
. TRBJ1-5 . TRBV10-3 TGTGCCATCAGTGAGGGGACATATAGCAATCAGCCCCAGCATTTT CAISEGTYSNQPQHF
. TRBJ1-2 . TRBV5-1 TGCGCCAGCGGACGAGGGGGAGCGGAGTATGGCTACACCTTC CASGRGGAEYGYTF
. TRBJ2-5 . TRBV9 TGTGCCAGCAGCGTAGATGGCAGTTGGAGGGAGACCCAGTACTTC CASSVDGSWRETQYF
TRBD1 TRBJ2-3 . TRBV7-9 TGTGCCAGCAGCCACCGGGACAGGGGCACAGATACGCAGTATTTT CASSHRDRGTDTQYF
. TRBJ2-3 . TRBV5-6 TGTGCCAGCAGCTTGGGGAGTGGCTGGACAGATACGCAGTATTTT CASSLGSGWTDTQYF
TRBD1 TRBJ1-1 . TRBV7-9 TGTGCCAGCAGCCCGATACTGGGACAGACTGCTGAAGCTTTCTTT CASSPILGQTAEAFF
. TRBJ2-7 . TRBV5-1 TGCGCCAGCAGCTTCTACGACCCGGACATTGACGAGCAGTACTTC CASSFYDPDIDEQYF
TRBD2 TRBJ2-1 . TRBV18 TGTGCCAGCTCAACCGGAGGGACTAGCGTCTACAATGAGCAGTTCTTC CASSTGGTSVYNEQFF
. TRBJ1-1 . TRBV7-2 TGTGCCAGCAGCCTAAACGCAGTTGTGAACACTGAAGCTTTCTTT CASSLNAVVNTEAFF
TRBD1 TRBJ2-7 . TRBV6-5 TGTGCCAGCGGCCGACCCGGGACAGGGGTGTACGAGCAGTACTTC CASGRPGTGVYEQYF
TRBD1 TRBJ2-6 . TRBV10-3 TGTGCCATCAGAGGGACAGGGGGTTTGTTGTCTGGGGCCAACGTCCTGACTTTC CAIRGTGGLLSGANVLTF
TRBD2 TRBJ2-7 . TRBV6-6 TGTGCCAGCACGGGGGCTAGCGGGATTTCTAGAGAGCAGTACTTC CASTGASGISREQYF
. TRBJ2-7 . TRBV25-1 TGTGCCAGCAGTGAATACCCTGGGGGCGGGGACAACGAGCAGTACTTC CASSEYPGGGDNEQYF
. TRBJ2-5 . TRBV19 TGTGCCAGCGCGGGGAAACCCCAAGAGACCCAGTACTTC CASAGKPQETQYF
. TRBJ1-2 . TRBV6-1 TGTGCCAGCAGCGCGATGGGGGGCAGCTATGGCTACACCTTC CASSAMGGSYGYTF
. TRBJ1-6 few TRBV30 TGTGCCTGGACGTCAGGGGATTCACCCCTCCACTTT CAWTSGDSPLHF
. TRBJ1-6 . TRBV7-2 TGTGCCAGCAGCTTAGTCGGGGGGGATTATTCACCCCTCCACTTT CASSLVGGDYSPLHF
. TRBJ2-5 . TRBV9 TGTGCCAGCAGCGGACTAGTGGGGGAGACCCAGTACTTC CASSGLVGETQYF
. TRBJ2-7 . TRBV6-1 TGTGCCAGTAGACAGGATCATCTGCAGCAGTACTTC CASRQDHLQQYF
. TRBJ2-1 once TRBV11-3 TGTGCCAGCAGCTTAGGGGGAGAAACCTACAATGAGCAGTTCTTC CASSLGGETYNEQFF
. TRBJ2-1 . TRBV5-1 TGCGCCAGCAGCCCCGGACCGGGAATCAATGAGCAGTTCTTC CASSPGPGINEQFF
TRBD2 TRBJ2-5 . TRBV7-9 TGTGCCAGCACCCGGACTAGCGGGGTAGAGACCCAGTACTTC CASTRTSGVETQYF
. TRBJ2-7 . TRBV10-3 TGTGCCATCAGTGAGTCCTATGCCCCCGAGCAGTACTTC CAISESYAPEQYF
. TRBJ1-2 . TRBV5-1 TGCGCCAGCAGCTTGAATTTTATTCTGGCGACATCAAACTATGGCTACACCTTC CASSLNFILATSNYGYTF
. TRBJ1-4 . TRBV7-6 TGTGCCAGCAGCTTAGCGGCAGGGTTTGGTGAAAAACTGTTTTTT CASSLAAGFGEKLFF
TRBD1 TRBJ1-5 . TRBV30 TGTGCCAGCCGGGACAGGAGGGGTCAGCCCCAGCATTTT CASRDRRGQPQHF
. TRBJ2-7 . TRBV7-8 TGTGCCAGCAGCTTAGCGGGGCTTTCCTACGAGCAGTACTTC CASSLAGLSYEQYF
TRBD2 TRBJ2-2 . TRBV18 TGTGCCAGCTCACCTGCTAGCGGGAGGTCGGCCGGGGAGCTGTTTTTT CASSPASGRSAGELFF
TRBD2 TRBJ2-5 . TRBV2 TGTGCCAGCAGTGGGGGACTAGCGGGAGGCTCTAAAGAGACCCAGTACTTC CASSGGLAGGSKETQYF
TRBD1 TRBJ1-1 . TRBV2 TGTGCCAGCAGTGTGCAGGGGGCCGTTGAAGCTTTCTTT CASSVQGAVEAFF
. TRBJ1-1 . TRBV6-1 TGTGCCAGCAGGGTGTCGGGGGGATACACTGAAGCTTTCTTT CASRVSGGYTEAFF
TRBD2 TRBJ2-2 . TRBV4-1 TGCGCCAGCAGCCAACCGGGACTAGCGGGAAACACCGGGGAGCTGTTTTTT CASSQPGLAGNTGELFF
TRBD1 TRBJ2-2 . TRBV19 TGTGCCAGTAGTATATGGGACAGGGCCACCGGGGAGCTGTTTTTT CASSIWDRATGELFF
. TRBJ2-1 . TRBV7-3 TGTGCCAGCGCAGCTTCACCGGGTTCAGTGAATGAGCAGTTCTTC CASAASPGSVNEQFF
. TRBJ1-3 . TRBV18 TGTGCCAGCTCACCACCGGGGCTCTCTGGAAACACCATATATTTT CASSPPGLSGNTIYF
. TRBJ2-1 . TRBV7-3 TGTGCCAGCAGCTTAGGCCTCTACAATGAGCAGTTCTTC CASSLGLYNEQFF
. TRBJ1-1 . TRBV11-2 TGTGCCAGCAGCTTTGGGGCGCAGAACACTGAAGCTTTCTTT CASSFGAQNTEAFF
TRBD2 TRBJ2-1 . TRBV4-3 TGCGCCAGCAGCCAAGATGCGGGAGCTAATGAGCAGTTCTTC CASSQDAGANEQFF
TRBD1 TRBJ1-5 . TRBV2 TGTGCCAGCAAAGGACAGGGTGGCAATCAGCCCCAGCATTTT CASKGQGGNQPQHF
. TRBJ1-1 . TRBV5-4 TGTGCCAGCAGCTTGACGGCAGGCAACACTGAAGCTTTCTTT CASSLTAGNTEAFF